This T cell receptor beta chain appears in the sequencing data of a study of control samples from healthy donors and cancer patients. TCRdb's copy holds only in-frame clones and misses some; the assay was immunoSEQ multiplex PCR. The sample lists tens of thousands of clones, roughly 83% occurring once. The V gene end was trimmed by 1 base and the J gene end by 7 bases; junction bases not matched to a gene: 10. The CDR3 has 16 amino acids. Germline V CDR1 and CDR2: SGHVS, FQNEAQ. The chain is built from TRBV7-8 and TRBJ2-5; 9 positions agree with TRBD2. Sequencing was done on a sample of blood. This receptor was obtained from a man aged 55 to 70 in good health. The CDR3 spells CASSLELPAGGGTQYF. The CDR3 DNA reads as TGTGCCAGCAGCTTAGAACTCCCAGCGGGAGGAGGGACCCAGTACTTC.